This TCR beta chain is drawn from a study of beta chain features in type 1 diabetes. General observations from the study: PCR might show a preference for shorter templates, equally across patients and controls. In comparison with healthy donors, patients had naive, central memory and Treg TCRB repertoires that appeared more similar. All four CD4+ subsets from Type 1 diabetes patients carried moderately but significantly shorter TCRB CDR3s.

What was sequenced were expressed TCRB transcripts, since all of the isolated RNA had been reverse transcribed. Assay used: immunoSEQ multiplex PCR; TCRdb lists only in-frame clones, some missing. The sample has a few hundred thousand clones, around 12% seen once. This clone has more than one count but fewer than ten. Its specificity is unknown. It was one heparinised blood draw, averaging about 116 mL, that each donor gave. In all sorted populations, purity surpassed 95%. CDR1 is SGHRS and CDR2 is YFSETQ in the germline V gene. The CDR3 covers 15 residues. V was pared by 2 bases and J by 7 bases, with 4 bases of the junction left unmatched.

The clonotype was recovered from a woman aged 18-29 years with type 1 diabetes. The sequencing input was naive CD4+ T cells from blood. The chain couples TRBV5-1 to TRBJ1-6, with 9 bases fitting TRBD1. The CDR3 sequence: CASSLQGAGNSPLHF. The DNA for the CDR3 is TGCGCCAGCAGCTTACAGGGGGCAGGAAATTCACCCCTCCACTTT. The full variable domain, in which reference TRBV5-1 and TRBJ1-6 provide the parts outside the CDR3, is KAGVTQTPRYLIKTRGQQVTLSCSPISGHRSVSWYQQTPGQGLQFLFEYFSETQRNKGNFPGRFSGRQFSNSRSEMNVSTLELGDSALYLCASSLQGAGNSPLHFGNGTRLTVT.